The 24 T cell receptor beta chains below come from one sample, sequenced in a study of shared clonotypes between healthy human individuals. Clones were read by immunoSEQ multiplex PCR, and TCRdb kept only the in-frame ones, dropping some. The sample lists millions of clones, roughly 94% occurring once. What was sequenced was naive CD4+ T cells sorted from blood. Subset: CD45RA+ positively selected. The receptors shown here come from a man aged 18 to 30 in good health.

This clone has a single count. This rearrangement joins TRBV2 to TRBJ2-2; a possible D gene is TRBD2 (6 bases). Trimming left V 4 bases short and J 7 bases short, with 7 bases between. Germline loops: CDR1 SNHLY, CDR2 FYNNEI. The CDR3 spans 12 residues. The CDR3 sequence is CASSVEGGELFF. The DNA for the CDR3 is TGTGCCAGCAGTGTGGAGGGCGGGGAGCTGTTTTTT. Full variable domain (remainder filled in from reference TRBV2 and TRBJ2-2): EPEVTQTPSHQVTQMGQEVILRCVPISNHLYFYWYRQILGQKVEFLVSFYNNEISEKSEIFDDQFSVERPDGSNFTLKIRSTKLEDSAMYFCASSVEGGELFFGEGSRLTVL.

The CDR3 coding sequence is TGTGCCAGCAGACCCCCCGGGGCGGGGAATCAGCCCCAGCATTTT. Amino acid sequence: CASRPPGAGNQPQHF. V and J are TRBV27 and TRBJ1-5, with D tentatively TRBD1 (5 bases). The CDR3 sequence is 15 residues long. Germline CDR1 is MNHEY and CDR2 is SMNVEV (reference sequence). V shed 6 bases and J shed 4 bases, with 16 bases lying between them.

The chain is built from TRBV30 and TRBJ2-4; 7 bases agree with TRBD1. CDR1 GTSNPN and CDR2 SVGIG come from the germline V gene (reference sequence). The CDR3 loop spans 13 amino acids. V shed 3 bases and J 3 bases; nucleotides not matched to a gene: 2. This chain's CDR3 is CAWRSGGKNIQYF. For the CDR3, the DNA is TGTGCCTGGAGGTCAGGGGGCAAAAACATTCAGTACTTC.

The chain recombines TRBV18 with TRBJ2-7; a possible D gene is TRBD2 (7 bases). Trimming pared 3 bases from V and 1 base from J, leaving 16 bases between. CDR3 size: 16 residues. Germline CDR1 and CDR2: KGHSH and LQKENI. DNA for the CDR3: TGTGCCAGCTCACCTTCGGGGGGCTACCCTTCCTACGAGCAGTACTTC. Amino acid sequence: CASSPSGGYPSYEQYF.

V is TRBV7-8 and J is TRBJ1-5, with unresolved D. The length of the CDR3 is 14 residues. Trimming stripped 5 bases from V and 6 bases from J, with 14 bases between. Germline V gene data show CDR1 as SGHVS and CDR2 as FQNEAQ. CDR3 in amino acids: CASSPAWVSQPQHF. The CDR3 nucleotides are TGTGCCAGCAGCCCTGCTTGGGTGAGTCAGCCCCAGCATTTT.

The CDR3 region has the DNA TGTGCCAGCAGTGAAGCGGGGATTTCTAACTATGGCTACACCTTC. It is translated as CASSEAGISNYGYTF. The V gene is TRBV2, the J gene TRBJ1-2; unclear D gene. The CDR3 is 15 amino acids. Germline V CDR1 and CDR2: SNHLY, FYNNEI. V lost 0 bases and J lost 0, with 8 bases in between.

The genes are TRBV4-1 and TRBJ2-7, with 8 nucleotides matching TRBD2. The germline gives CDR1 MGHRA, CDR2 YSYEKL. The CDR3 contains 14 residues. Trimming took 2 bases from V and 2 from J; bases not matched to a gene: 2. The CDR3 sequence is CASSQSGGTYEQYF. CDR3 coding DNA: TGCGCCAGCAGCCAATCGGGAGGGACCTACGAGCAGTACTTC.

This clone has a count of ten or more. The chain combines TRBV7-2 with TRBJ2-2; D not certain. This CDR3 is 14 amino acids long. V dropped 2 bases and J dropped 7 bases, with 11 bases sitting between them. The V gene's germline CDR1 is SGHTA and CDR2 FQGNSA. The chain's CDR3 is CASSLLSWGGELFF. The CDR3 coding sequence is TGTGCCAGCAGCTTACTTAGCTGGGGCGGGGAGCTGTTTTTT.

This clone was recorded only once. The rearrangement joins TRBV19 to TRBJ1-2; D gene unclear. The length of the CDR3 is 13 residues. V was pared by 3 bases and J by 7 bases, with 12 bases between. Germline assignment: CDR1 LNHDA and CDR2 SQIVND (reference sequence). The DNA of the CDR3 is TGTGCCAGTAGTATTTCGGCGGGGTCTGGCTACACCTTC. It is translated as CASSISAGSGYTF.

The chain carries TRBV2 and TRBJ2-7, with unresolved D. V dropped 4 bases and J dropped 1 base, with 8 bases sitting between them. Germline V gene data show CDR1 as SNHLY and CDR2 as FYNNEI. The CDR3 loop spans 13 amino acids. Written as DNA, the CDR3 is TGTGCCAGCAGTGTTGGCAGATCCTACGAGCAGTACTTC. Its protein is CASSVGRSYEQYF.

V usage is TRBV5-6 and J usage is TRBJ1-5, with 10 bases fitting TRBD1. The CDR3 runs to 15 residues. V was pared by 4 bases and J by 4 bases, with 5 bases of the junction left unmatched. Germline V gene data show CDR1 as SGHDT and CDR2 as YYEEEE. CDR3 in amino acids: CASSPGTGDNQPQHF. CDR3 sequence (DNA): TGTGCCAGCAGCCCCGGGACAGGGGATAATCAGCCCCAGCATTTT.

V usage is TRBV5-1 and J usage is TRBJ1-1; TRBD1 agrees at 7 bases. The CDR3 contains 14 residues. Germline loops: CDR1 SGHRS, CDR2 YFSETQ. V lost 0 bases and J lost 8; bases outside the gene matches: 7. CDR3 sequence (DNA): TGCGCCAGCAGCTTGGATCTGACAGGGTGGGAAGCTTTCTTT. Protein sequence: CASSLDLTGWEAFF.

This clone showed up just once. This specimen includes other DNA sequences encoding the same CDR3. The J gene is TRBJ2-7, the V gene TRBV5-1; perhaps D is TRBD1 or TRBD2 (5 bases each). V lost 1 base and J 0 bases, leaving 8 bases between the germline ends. The CDR3 spans 14 residues. Germline V gives CDR1 SGHRS, CDR2 YFSETQ. The CDR3 DNA reads TGCGCCAGCAGCTTGCGGGGACCCTCCTACGAGCAGTACTTC. This codes for CASSLRGPSYEQYF.

About this clone itself: A much larger clone differs from this one at a single base, so this may be a read error. The chain has TRBV11-2 and TRBJ2-7, with D possibly being TRBD1 or TRBD2 (5 bases each). Germline CDR1 and CDR2: SGHAT and FQNNGV. This CDR3 region has 14 residues. The DNA of the CDR3 is TGTGCCAGCAGCTTACGAGGGGAAAGTTACGAGCAGTGCTTC. Its translation: CASSLRGESYEQCF.

This chain connects TRBV15 to TRBJ2-7, with D hard to call. V dropped 1 base and J dropped 2 bases, with 15 bases sitting between them. The V gene's germline CDR1 is LNHNV and CDR2 YYDKDF (reference sequence). The CDR3 is made up of 16 amino acids. CDR3 sequence (DNA): TGTGCCACCAGCAGAGTCCCGGTCCAGGTTACCTACGAGCAGTACTTC. Its translation: CATSRVPVQVTYEQYF.

The rearrangement joins TRBV5-1 to TRBJ2-5, with D unclear. V lost 0 bases and J 5 bases, leaving 14 bases between the germline ends. This CDR3 is 15 amino acids long. Germline-derived CDR1 and CDR2 are SGHRS and YFSETQ. Written as DNA, the CDR3 is TGCGCCAGCAGCTTGGGTAGAGGAGATGGGGAGACCCAGTACTTC. Protein product: CASSLGRGDGETQYF.

This clone has a count of ten or more. The identical CDR3 is also encoded by other nucleotide sequences in the sample. The J gene is TRBJ2-7, the V gene TRBV27; no clear D. Trimming left V 4 bases short and J 5 bases short, with 12 bases between. The germline V gene encodes CDR1 MNHEY and CDR2 SMNVEV (reference sequence). The length of the CDR3 is 13 residues. CDR3 nucleotides: TGTGCCAGCAGTTCTCGTCAAAACCACGAGCAGTACTTC. This codes for CASSSRQNHEQYF.

The genes are TRBV11-2 and TRBJ1-1; 9 positions match TRBD1. The CDR3 runs 15 residues. The ends lost 5 bases at V and 1 base at J; junction bases unmatched: 5. CDR1 is SGHAT, CDR2 FQNNGV, per germline. This CDR3 reads CASSRGQGPNTEAFF. CDR3 coding DNA: TGTGCCAGCAGCCGGGGACAGGGACCGAACACTGAAGCTTTCTTT.

This clone was picked up one time. The CDR3 DNA follows: TGTGCCAGCACAGGGACCTATGGCTACACCTTC. It codes for CASTGTYGYTF. The rearrangement links TRBV6-5 to TRBJ1-2, with D perhaps TRBD1 (5 bases). The CDR3 has 11 residues. The V gene lost 7 bases and the J gene lost 4 bases, with 7 bases spanning the gap. The germline CDR1 and CDR2 sequences are MNHEY and SVGAGI.

This clone was seen once. This sequence joins TRBV6-5 and TRBJ2-2, with TRBD1 matching over 10 bases. This CDR3 region has 14 residues. V lost 7 bases to trimming and J lost 5 bases; unmatched junction nucleotides: 4. CDR1 is MNHEY, CDR2 SVGAGI, per germline. The CDR3 is CASTADRGTGELFF. CDR3 bases: TGTGCCAGCACCGCGGACAGGGGGACCGGGGAGCTGTTTTTT.

The chain carries TRBV11-2 and TRBJ2-3; 8 bases map to TRBD1. Germline V gene sequence: CDR1 SGHAT, CDR2 FQNNGV. V shed 3 bases and J 14 bases; nucleotides not matched to a gene: 4. There are 11 residues in the CDR3. The CDR3 spells CASSLTGVRYF. The CDR3 region has the DNA TGTGCCAGCAGCTTGACAGGGGTACGGTATTTT.

The chain carries TRBV6-6 and TRBJ2-7; 8 nucleotides match TRBD1. Germline assignment: CDR1 MNHNY and CDR2 SVGAGI (reference sequence). V was clipped by 4 bases and J by 7 bases; unmatched bases: 12. The CDR3 has 15 amino acids. The CDR3 sequence: CASSLTGTGTFEQYF. CDR3 nucleotides: TGTGCCAGCAGTTTAACCGGGACAGGAACTTTTGAGCAGTACTTC.

This chain connects TRBV13 to TRBJ2-7; TRBD2 aligns across 7 bases. Trimming at V came to 6 bases and at J to 6 bases, leaving 14 bases not matched to a gene. The V gene's germline CDR1 is PRHDT and CDR2 FYEKMQ (reference sequence). The CDR3 sequence is 15 residues long. CDR3 protein: CASRSLASKGGEQYF. The CDR3 coding sequence is TGTGCCAGCAGGTCACTAGCGTCAAAGGGCGGCGAGCAGTACTTC.

The chain couples TRBV7-3 to TRBJ2-2; TRBD1 or TRBD2 may be the D gene (5 bases each). The length of the CDR3 is 15 residues. V dropped 4 bases and J dropped 4 bases, with 13 bases sitting between them. From germline, CDR1 is SGHTA and CDR2 FQGTGA. Here the CDR3 DNA reads TGTGCCAGCAGCTACGGGACGCCCCCCACCGGGGAGCTGTTTTTT. Amino acids: CASSYGTPPTGELFF.